The entry below gives a single TCR beta chain sequence along with its context. Its antigen is currently not known. It has no much larger one-base neighbor in the sample; base qualities were not kept. Library prep was done by 5' RACE. Instrument on record: Illumina HiSeq 2000. Template switching introduced a universal primer binding site; the final cDNA contained a unique molecular identifier, enabling accurate counting of TCR cDNA molecules. Specific primers in the conserved constant-segment region were used to synthesize first-strand cDNA for the TCR alpha and beta chains. To control for contamination, each cDNA library was double barcoded with a SMART-Mk sample barcode plus Illumina barcodes. TruSeq adapter sequences, together with Illumina sample barcodes, were added in two successive PCR steps. TCR alpha and beta cDNA libraries were sequenced on the Illumina HiSeq platform with custom primers. Concerning the study's data processing: Raw reads were processed with MiGEC to extract unique molecular identifiers, and MiXCR was used to determine CDR3 positions. Recombination models were inferred per individual with the repgenHMM and IGoR tools using an EM algorithm. The tcR package in R was used for shared clonotype analysis, with sharing normalized by the product of cloneset sizes. To study raw recombination free of thymic and clonal selection effects, out-of-frame nonproductive sequences were analyzed. The raw public data were reprocessed by TCRdb itself: fastp quality trimming at Q25, MiXCR clonotype calling, in-frame beta chains only. Rows matching on CDR3 protein sequence are summarized as one entry with the most common DNA and genes. The V and J calls come from TCRdb's annotation, not from the publication. The sample records about 280,000 distinct CDR3 sequences, roughly 8.6% of which are singletons. Approximately 2% of the sample rests with the top ten.

The record originates from a study of identical twins (dated by TCRdb to 2016 to 2018). With regard to the full study: To test whether fetal clonotypes persist, the study used deep sequencing on TCR alpha and beta repertoires from monozygotic twins, unrelated adults of various ages, and cord blood. To rule out contamination, replicate twin experiments were performed at different times with different library preparation protocols. Overall study results and their limits: Abundant cord blood beta clonotypes carried fewer insertions; young adult naive repertoires showed a weaker similar trend, while memory repertoires showed none. Invariant T cells such as MAIT and iNKT could partly confound zero-insertion analyses, although diverse VJ usage argued against such confounding for most clonotypes. Because the same donors could not be followed over many years, the conclusions depended on cross-sectional statistical analysis. Compared with coincidental sharing between unrelated individuals, out-of-frame TCR alpha sequences shared between twins had an excess of sequences with low generation probability. The excess sharing between twins in beta out-of-frame sequences was weaker because fewer shared sequences reduced the signal-to-noise ratio. In monozygotic twins, recombination models systematically underestimated out-of-frame TCR alpha sharing, but the models matched the sharing seen between unrelated individuals.

V is cut by 5 bases and J by 4 bases, and the space between the germline ends is 17 bases. CDR3 length: 15 amino acids, cysteine to phenylalanine. Only the CDR3 region is kept as DNA, spanning 45 bases read in frame from base 1. Via the germline V gene, CDR1 is SGHAT and CDR2 FQNNGV. All donors were healthy Caucasians. Three pairs of female monozygotic twins, all aged roughly 18 to 30 years, made up the twin cohort. Miltenyi CD45RO+ enrichment and human naive T-cell isolation kits were used to isolate memory (CD45RO+) and naive T cells from PBMC. A further study also used this sample, focusing on yellow fever vaccine responses in identical twins. In that second paper, the authors write: According to the authors, in identical twins the way T cells responded to vaccination appeared partly convergent and partly personalized. The study precisely tracked vaccine-responding T cell clones in identical twins.

This sequence originates from a woman under 30 in good health. The rearrangement combines TRBV11-2 with TRBJ1-2, with a tentative D gene TRBD1 over 6 matching bases. Sequenced: memory (CD45RO+) T cells sorted from blood. Per the publication, the cell subset or site label means: CD45RO+ enriched T cells. The CDR3 region reads CASSATQGRVYGYTF. The DNA sequence follows: TGTGCCAGCAGCGCAACACAGGGCCGAGTCTATGGCTACACCTTC.